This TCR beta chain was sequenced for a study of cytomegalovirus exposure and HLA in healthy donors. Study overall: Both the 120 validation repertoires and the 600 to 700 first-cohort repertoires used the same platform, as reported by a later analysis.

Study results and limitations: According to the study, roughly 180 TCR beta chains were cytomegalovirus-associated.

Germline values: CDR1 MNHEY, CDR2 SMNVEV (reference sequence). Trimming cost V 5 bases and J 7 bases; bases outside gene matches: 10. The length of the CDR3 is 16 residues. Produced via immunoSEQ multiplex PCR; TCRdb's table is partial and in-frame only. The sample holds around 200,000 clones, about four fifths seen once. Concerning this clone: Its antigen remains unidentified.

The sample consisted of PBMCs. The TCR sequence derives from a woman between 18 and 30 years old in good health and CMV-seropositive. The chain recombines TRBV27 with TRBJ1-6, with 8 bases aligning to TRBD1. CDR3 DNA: TGTGCCAGCAGTACTATGACAGGGGTGAAAAATTCACCCCTCCACTTT. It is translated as CASSTMTGVKNSPLHF.